What follows is one T cell receptor (beta chain) and its context. Sequencing used cDNA as its template, made by extracting RNA and reverse transcribing it. Sequencing used immunoSEQ multiplex PCR; TCRdb keeps in-frame clones, though not all of them. Of about 110,000 clones in the sample, less than 70% were seen once. Unmatched junction bases numbered 9, after V lost 4 bases and J lost 5 bases. This CDR3 has 15 residues. Germline loops: CDR1 SGHRS, CDR2 YFSETQ. This entry belongs to a study of CD8+ T cells in alopecia areata. Treatment indicated: oral pan-JAK inhibitor, 5-10 mg twice daily. This clonotype originated in a human donor with alopecia areata. This material consisted of CD4+ T cells sorted from blood, taken at week 24, from a patient treated with tofacitinib. The rearrangement uses TRBV5-1 and TRBJ1-1, with TRBD1 matching over 9 bases. The CDR3 DNA is TGCGCCAGCAGCCCCATGACAGGGGGTGTGACTGAAGCTTTCTTT. It is translated as CASSPMTGGVTEAFF. Drawing the rest from reference TRBV5-1 and TRBJ1-1, the complete variable domain is KAGVTQTPRYLIKTRGQQVTLSCSPISGHRSVSWYQQTPGQGLQFLFEYFSETQRNKGNFPGRFSGRQFSNSRSEMNVSTLELGDSALYLCASSPMTGGVTEAFFGQGTRLTVV.